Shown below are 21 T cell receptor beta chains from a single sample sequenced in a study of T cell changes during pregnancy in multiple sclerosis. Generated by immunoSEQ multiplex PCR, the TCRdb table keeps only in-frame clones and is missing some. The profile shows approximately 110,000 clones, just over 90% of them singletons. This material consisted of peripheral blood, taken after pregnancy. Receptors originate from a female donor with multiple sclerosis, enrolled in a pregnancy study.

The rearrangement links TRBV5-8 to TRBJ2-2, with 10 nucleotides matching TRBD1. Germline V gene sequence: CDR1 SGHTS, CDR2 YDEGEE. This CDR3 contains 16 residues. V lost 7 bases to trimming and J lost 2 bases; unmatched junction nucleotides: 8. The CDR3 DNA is TGTGCCAGCGAGACCGGGACAGGGGTTAACACCGGGGAGCTGTTTTTT. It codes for CASETGTGVNTGELFF.

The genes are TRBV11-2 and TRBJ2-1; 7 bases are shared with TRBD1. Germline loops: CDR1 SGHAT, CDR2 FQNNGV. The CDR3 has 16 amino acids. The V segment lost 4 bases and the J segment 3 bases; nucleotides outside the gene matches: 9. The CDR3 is CASSSLTGRFYNEQFF. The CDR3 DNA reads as TGTGCCAGCAGCTCGTTGACAGGGCGGTTCTACAATGAGCAGTTCTTC. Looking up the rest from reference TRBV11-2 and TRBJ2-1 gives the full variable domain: EAGVAQSPRYKIIEKRQSVAFWCNPISGHATLYWYQQILGQGPKLLIQFQNNGVVDDSQLPKDRFSAERLKGVDSTLKIQPAKLEDSAVYLCASSSLTGRFYNEQFFGPGTRLTVL.

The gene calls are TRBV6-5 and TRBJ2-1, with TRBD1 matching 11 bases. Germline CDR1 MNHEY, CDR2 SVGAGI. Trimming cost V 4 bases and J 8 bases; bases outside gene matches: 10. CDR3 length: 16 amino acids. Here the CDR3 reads CASSFQPGQGGHEQFF. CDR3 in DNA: TGTGCCAGCAGTTTCCAACCGGGACAGGGGGGCCATGAGCAGTTCTTC.

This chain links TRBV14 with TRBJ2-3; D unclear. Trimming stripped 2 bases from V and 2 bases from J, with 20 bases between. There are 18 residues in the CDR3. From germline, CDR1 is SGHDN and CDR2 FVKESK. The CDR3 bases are TGTGCCAGCAGCCAAAATACAAATCCCCTAGTTAACACAGATACGCAGTATTTT. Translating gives CASSQNTNPLVNTDTQYF.

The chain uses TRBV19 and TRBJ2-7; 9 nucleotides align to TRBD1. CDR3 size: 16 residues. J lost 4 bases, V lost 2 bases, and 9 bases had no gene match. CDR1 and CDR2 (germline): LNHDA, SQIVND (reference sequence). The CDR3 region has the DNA TGTGCCAGTAGTATAACGCCGATGGGACAGGGATACGAGCAGTACTTC. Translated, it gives CASSITPMGQGYEQYF.

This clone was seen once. The CDR3 here is CAWSQGTGMNTEAFF. For the CDR3, the DNA is TGTGCCTGGAGCCAGGGGACAGGAATGAACACTGAAGCTTTCTTT. The J gene is TRBJ1-1, the V gene TRBV30, with TRBD1 matching 8 bases. The CDR3 contains 15 residues. Germline CDR1 is GTSNPN and CDR2 is SVGIG (reference sequence). Losses at the gene ends were 3 bases for V and 0 bases for J; bases not matched to a gene: 6.

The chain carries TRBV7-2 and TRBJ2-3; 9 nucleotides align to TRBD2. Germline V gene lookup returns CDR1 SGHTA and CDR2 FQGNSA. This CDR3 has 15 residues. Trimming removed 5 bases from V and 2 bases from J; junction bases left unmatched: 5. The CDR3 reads CASSPLAGTTDTQYF. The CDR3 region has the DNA TGTGCCAGCAGCCCACTAGCGGGCACCACAGATACGCAGTATTTT.

The CDR3 protein is CASSRGQENTEAFF. CDR3 coding DNA: TGTGCCAGCAGCCGGGGACAAGAGAACACTGAAGCTTTCTTT. This rearrangement joins TRBV6-1 to TRBJ1-1; D possibly corresponds to TRBD1 (6 bases). Trimming cost V 6 bases and J 1 base, with 12 bases left between them. The CDR3 is made up of 14 amino acids. Germline values: CDR1 MNHNS, CDR2 SASEGT.

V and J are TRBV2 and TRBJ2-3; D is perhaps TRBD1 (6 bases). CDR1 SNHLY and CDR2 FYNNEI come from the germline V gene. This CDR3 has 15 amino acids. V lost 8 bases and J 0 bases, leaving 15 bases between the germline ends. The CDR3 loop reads CASATADRSTDTQYF. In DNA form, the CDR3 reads TGTGCCAGCGCAACGGCGGACAGAAGCACAGATACGCAGTATTTT.

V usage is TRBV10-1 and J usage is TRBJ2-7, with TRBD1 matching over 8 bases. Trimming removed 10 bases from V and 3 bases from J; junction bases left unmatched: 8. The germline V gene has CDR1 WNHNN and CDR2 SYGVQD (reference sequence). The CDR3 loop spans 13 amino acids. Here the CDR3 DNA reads TGCGCCACCCACCCGGACAGGGACTACGAGCAGTACTTC. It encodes CATHPDRDYEQYF.

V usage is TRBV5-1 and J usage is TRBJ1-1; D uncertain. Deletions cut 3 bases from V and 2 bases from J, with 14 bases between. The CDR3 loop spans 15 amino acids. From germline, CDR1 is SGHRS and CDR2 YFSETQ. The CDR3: CASSWEPLANTEAFF. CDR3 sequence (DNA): TGCGCCAGCAGCTGGGAGCCGTTGGCAAACACTGAAGCTTTCTTT. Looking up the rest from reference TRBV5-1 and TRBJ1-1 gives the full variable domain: KAGVTQTPRYLIKTRGQQVTLSCSPISGHRSVSWYQQTPGQGLQFLFEYFSETQRNKGNFPGRFSGRQFSNSRSEMNVSTLELGDSALYLCASSWEPLANTEAFFGQGTRLTVV.

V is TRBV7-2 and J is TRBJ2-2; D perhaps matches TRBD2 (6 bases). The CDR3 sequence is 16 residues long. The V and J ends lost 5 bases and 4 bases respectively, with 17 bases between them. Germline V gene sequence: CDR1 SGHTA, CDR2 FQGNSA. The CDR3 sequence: CASSRESGRATGELFF. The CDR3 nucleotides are TGTGCCAGCAGCCGGGAGTCGGGGCGGGCCACCGGGGAGCTGTTTTTT.

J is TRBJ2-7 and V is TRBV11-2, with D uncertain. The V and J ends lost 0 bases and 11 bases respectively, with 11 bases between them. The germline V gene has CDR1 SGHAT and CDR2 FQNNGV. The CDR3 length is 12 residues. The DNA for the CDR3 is TGTGCCAGCAGCTTAGATTCCTTAATAGAGTACTTC. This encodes CASSLDSLIEYF.

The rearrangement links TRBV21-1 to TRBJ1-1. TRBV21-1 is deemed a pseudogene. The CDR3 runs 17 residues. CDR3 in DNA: TGTGCCAGCAGCAGCATCGTCGGGACTGGGTTGAACACTGAAGCTTTCTTT. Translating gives CASSSIVGTGLNTEAFF.

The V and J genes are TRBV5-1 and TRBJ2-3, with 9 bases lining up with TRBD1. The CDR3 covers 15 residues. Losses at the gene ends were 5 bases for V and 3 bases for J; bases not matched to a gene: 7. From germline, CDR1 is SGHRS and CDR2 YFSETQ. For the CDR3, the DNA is TGCGCCAGCAGTCCCGGGACAGGGAATACAGATACGCAGTATTTT. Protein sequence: CASSPGTGNTDTQYF.

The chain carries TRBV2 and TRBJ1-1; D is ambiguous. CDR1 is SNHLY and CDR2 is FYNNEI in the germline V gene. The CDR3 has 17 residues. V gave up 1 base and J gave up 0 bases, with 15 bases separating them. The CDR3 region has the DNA TGTGCCAGCAGTGAAGGGTCTATCTCCGGGGTGAACACTGAAGCTTTCTTT. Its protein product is CASSEGSISGVNTEAFF.

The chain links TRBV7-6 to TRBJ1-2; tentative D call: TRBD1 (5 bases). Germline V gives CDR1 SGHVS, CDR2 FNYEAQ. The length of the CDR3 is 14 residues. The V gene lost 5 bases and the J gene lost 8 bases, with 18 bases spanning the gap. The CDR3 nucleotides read TGTGCCAGCAGCGAGGGTGGAGGGGTAGAGGGCTACACCTTC. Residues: CASSEGGGVEGYTF.

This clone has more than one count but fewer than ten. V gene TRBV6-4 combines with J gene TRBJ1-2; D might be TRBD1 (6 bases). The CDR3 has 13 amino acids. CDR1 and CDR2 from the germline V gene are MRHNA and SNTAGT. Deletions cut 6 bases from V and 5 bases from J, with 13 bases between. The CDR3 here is CASSLKTGYGYTF. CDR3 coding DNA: TGTGCCAGCAGCCTGAAAACAGGGTATGGCTACACCTTC.

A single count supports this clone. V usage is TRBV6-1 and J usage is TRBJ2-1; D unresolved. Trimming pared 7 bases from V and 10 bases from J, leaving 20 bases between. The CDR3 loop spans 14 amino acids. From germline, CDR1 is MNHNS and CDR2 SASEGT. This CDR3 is CASTDPPVGEEQFF. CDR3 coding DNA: TGTGCCAGCACCGACCCCCCGGTTGGAGAGGAGCAGTTCTTC.

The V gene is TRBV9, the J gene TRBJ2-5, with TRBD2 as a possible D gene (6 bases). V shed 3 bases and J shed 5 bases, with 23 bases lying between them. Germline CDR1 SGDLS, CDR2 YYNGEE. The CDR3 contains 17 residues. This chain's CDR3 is CASSDASSAFDWETQYF. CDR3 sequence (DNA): TGTGCCAGCAGCGACGCTTCTAGCGCCTTTGATTGGGAGACCCAGTACTTC.

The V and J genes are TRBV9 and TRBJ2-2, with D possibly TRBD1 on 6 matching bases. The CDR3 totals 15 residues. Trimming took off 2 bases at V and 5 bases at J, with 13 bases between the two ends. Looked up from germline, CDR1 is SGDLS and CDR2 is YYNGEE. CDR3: CASSVLQGPTGELFF. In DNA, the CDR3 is TGTGCCAGCAGCGTCCTGCAGGGGCCAACCGGGGAGCTGTTTTTT.